The clone carrying this T cell receptor (beta chain) was counted at least ten times. What it recognizes is unknown. Patients were excluded for uncontrolled infection, other autoimmune disease, pregnancy or lactation. TCR beta CDR3 regions were amplified from RNA transcripts. An initial round of RT-PCR targeting the TCR CDR3 relied on the HTBI primer set. TCRdb independently ran MiXCR on the multiplex PCR reads; one entry per CDR3 protein. The sample comprises some 720,000 distinct CDR3 sequences, roughly 15% of which are singletons, and roughly 8% rests with the top ten. The data stem from a study of T cells in Graves' hyperthyroidism and ophthalmopathy. Study context: Once the initial diagnosis was made, peripheral blood was obtained before any treatment. Study-wide findings and caveats: Stable hyperthyroidism and ophthalmopathy were separated using 13 V-J signatures. Also found in blood were most expanded thyroid clonotypes above 0.001.

This CDR3 has 15 residues. CDR1 LNHNV and CDR2 YYDKDF come from the germline V gene (reference sequence). The V end was cut by 5 bases, the J end by 0 bases, with 10 bases between. The chain has TRBV15 and TRBJ1-4; D unclear. The source is a young man with Graves' hyperthyroidism. The sample was blood. For the CDR3, the DNA is TGTGCCACCAGCGGTCCCTCTGCAACTAATGAAAAACTGTTTTTT. Translated: CATSGPSATNEKLFF.